These 28 T cell receptor beta chains were sequenced from one sample in a study of blood T cells in healthy people across ages. Primers used in a second PCR of roughly 7 to 12 cycles were a sample-barcoded 5' primer and a J-beta primer mix. TCRdb reprocessed the 5' RACE reads with MiXCR, giving one entry per CDR3 protein. Among approximately 1.5 million distinct CDR3 sequences listed, 30% to 35% were seen once. The material sequenced was blood. These receptors originate from a woman in her 30s in good health.

This clonotype was counted between two and nine times. V is TRBV27 and J is TRBJ2-1; D perhaps matches TRBD1 (5 bases). The V gene's germline CDR1 is MNHEY and CDR2 SMNVEV (reference sequence). This CDR3 region has 14 residues. Deletions cut 5 bases from V and 0 bases from J, with 8 bases between. The CDR3 DNA reads TGTGCCAGCAGTCAACAGGCCTCCTACAATGAGCAGTTCTTC. Residues: CASSQQASYNEQFF.

There are a few counts of this clonotype. This chain uses TRBV5-1 with TRBJ2-7; D is uncertain. The V end was cut by 3 bases, the J end by 2 bases, with 9 bases between. This CDR3 region has 13 residues. Germline CDR1 and CDR2: SGHRS and YFSETQ. The CDR3 spells CASSYSPTYEQYF. The CDR3 coding sequence is TGCGCCAGCAGCTATTCACCTACCTACGAGCAGTACTTC.

The rearrangement links TRBV4-1 to TRBJ1-4, with D unclear. V was cut by 4 bases and J by 7 bases, with 13 bases left in between. The germline gives CDR1 MGHRA, CDR2 YSYEKL. This CDR3 is 14 amino acids long. CDR3 protein: CASSRGGFREKLFF. CDR3 coding DNA: TGCGCCAGCAGCCGGGGAGGGTTTCGTGAAAAACTGTTTTTT.

This clonotype has just a few counts. The chain links TRBV7-9 to TRBJ1-2; D unclear. CDR3 length equals 13 residues. The V end lost 5 bases, the J end lost 7 bases, and 14 bases lay between the germline ends. The V gene's germline CDR1 is SEHNR and CDR2 FQNEAQ (reference sequence). The CDR3 DNA reads TGTGCCAGCAGCCTAAGGAGTAACGGTGGCTACACCTTC. This translates into CASSLRSNGGYTF.

This clonotype was observed a few times. V is TRBV6-1 and J is TRBJ1-2; D is uncertain. V was pared by 3 bases and J by 4 bases, with 15 bases between. Germline assignment: CDR1 MNHNS and CDR2 SASEGT. There are 15 residues in the CDR3. The CDR3 spells CASSEMTFTGYGYTF. The CDR3 region has the DNA TGTGCCAGCAGTGAGATGACGTTCACTGGCTATGGCTACACCTTC.

This clonotype showed up many times. The chain is built from TRBV29-1 and TRBJ2-7; D remains ambiguous. This CDR3 spans 12 amino acids. CDR1 SQVTM and CDR2 ANQGSEA come from the germline V gene. V lost 5 bases and J 2 bases, leaving 10 bases between the germline ends. The CDR3 DNA is TGCAGCGTTTTGGGGAAAGCCTACGAGCAGTACTTC. Translating it yields CSVLGKAYEQYF.

This clonotype was seen more than once but under ten times. The rearrangement links TRBV12-5 to TRBJ2-3, with 14 bases identical to TRBD2. The CDR3 sequence is 16 residues long. Germline V gives CDR1 LGHNT, CDR2 FRNRAP. V gave up 5 bases and J gave up 3 bases; unmatched junction bases: 4. CDR3 DNA: TGTGCTAGTGGTCTGGGACTAGCGGGAGATACAGATACGCAGTATTTT. This encodes CASGLGLAGDTDTQYF. The full variable domain, completed using reference TRBV12-5 and TRBJ2-3, is DARVTQTPRHKVTEMGQEVTMRCQPILGHNTVFWYRQTMMQGLELLAYFRNRAPLDDSGMPKDRFSAEMPDATLATLKIQPSEPRDSAVYFCASGLGLAGDTDTQYFGPGTRLTVL.

The chain uses TRBV5-1 and TRBJ1-5, with TRBD1 as a possible D gene (5 bases). CDR1 and CDR2 from the germline V gene are SGHRS and YFSETQ. V lost 0 bases, J lost 3 bases, and 10 bases lay in between. The CDR3 contains 15 residues. The CDR3 here is CASSLDDSANQPQHF. The CDR3 DNA reads as TGCGCCAGCAGCTTGGATGACAGCGCCAATCAGCCCCAGCATTTT.

This clonotype was seen many times. The V gene is TRBV29-1, the J gene TRBJ2-4; the D is unclear. The V and J ends lost 5 bases and 2 bases respectively, with 7 bases between them. There are 12 residues in the CDR3. Germline values: CDR1 SQVTM, CDR2 ANQGSEA. CDR3 nucleotides: TGCAGCGTTAAAACAACCAAAAACATTCAGTACTTC. Protein product: CSVKTTKNIQYF. The full variable domain, with the rest looked up from reference TRBV29-1 and TRBJ2-4, is SAVISQKPSRDICQRGTSLTIQCQVDSQVTMMFWYRQQPGQSLTLIATANQGSEATYESGFVIDKFPISRPNLTFSTLTVSNMSPEDSSIYLCSVKTTKNIQYFGAGTRLSVL.

J is TRBJ1-6 and V is TRBV14; 8 bases align to TRBD1. Per germline, CDR1 SGHDN and CDR2 FVKESK. The CDR3 has 14 amino acids. V trimming: 1 base; J trimming: 8 bases; junction bases outside the gene matches: 1. CDR3 sequence: CASSQVDRDSPLHF. The CDR3 bases are TGTGCCAGCAGCCAAGTGGACAGGGATTCACCCCTCCACTTT. Complete variable domain (other parts from reference TRBV14 and TRBJ1-6): EAGVTQFPSHSVIEKGQTVTLRCDPISGHDNLYWYRRVMGKEIKFLLHFVKESKQDESGMPNNRFLAERTGGTYSTLKVQPAELEDSGVYFCASSQVDRDSPLHFGNGTRLTVT.

This clonotype was counted a few times. CDR3 in amino acids: CASGTSGGTDTQYF. As DNA, the CDR3 is TGTGCCAGCGGAACTAGCGGGGGCACAGATACGCAGTATTTT. The V call is TRBV6-1, the J call TRBJ2-3, with 10 bases lining up with TRBD2. Per the germline V gene, CDR1 is MNHNS and CDR2 is SASEGT. This CDR3 comprises 14 residues. J was trimmed by 1 base and V by 8 bases; bases with no gene match: 3.

This clonotype has only a few counts. The gene calls are TRBV27 and TRBJ2-7, with 9 bases that match TRBD1. V lost 2 bases and J lost 4; bases outside the gene matches: 6. The V gene's germline CDR1 is MNHEY and CDR2 SMNVEV (reference sequence). CDR3 length equals 15 residues. CDR3 region: CASSLAGQGRYEQYF. The CDR3 DNA reads as TGTGCCAGCAGTTTAGCGGGACAGGGTCGGTACGAGCAGTACTTC.

The genes are TRBV18 and TRBJ2-3; 7 bases are shared with TRBD2. CDR3 length equals 16 residues. Germline CDR1 KGHSH, CDR2 LQKENI. The V gene end was trimmed by 4 bases and the J gene end by 2 bases; junction bases not matched to a gene: 9. The CDR3 region has the DNA TGTGCCAGCTCACGTCGCGGCGGGGGAGACACAGATACGCAGTATTTT. Protein: CASSRRGGGDTDTQYF.

This clonotype turned up a few times. V usage is TRBV10-3 and J usage is TRBJ2-1; 7 bases map to TRBD2. Germline V lookup: CDR1 ENHRY, CDR2 SYGVKD. There are 15 residues in the CDR3. Trimming cost V 10 bases and J 1 base; bases outside gene matches: 10. The CDR3 loop reads CATRTVAGSYNEQFF. The CDR3 region has the DNA TGTGCCACTAGGACTGTAGCGGGTTCCTACAATGAGCAGTTCTTC.

In its sample, this clonotype was seen a few times. V gene TRBV15 combines with J gene TRBJ2-5; D ambiguous. The germline CDR1 and CDR2 sequences are LNHNV and YYDKDF (reference sequence). With 5 bases removed from V and 5 bases from J, the gap between germline ends came to 9 bases. This CDR3 has 12 amino acids. The CDR3 here is CATSHLRETQYF. The CDR3 nucleotides are TGTGCCACCAGCCACCTGAGGGAGACCCAGTACTTC.

The rearrangement joins TRBV5-1 to TRBJ2-1; 9 nucleotides align to TRBD2. The CDR3 contains 14 residues. Trimming cost V 5 bases and J 7 bases; bases outside gene matches: 7. Germline CDR1 and CDR2: SGHRS and YFSETQ. In nucleotides, the CDR3 is TGCGCCAGCAGTAAAGCGGGGGGCTGGAATGAGCAGTTCTTC. It translates to CASSKAGGWNEQFF.

The table lists this clonotype with a few counts. The chain employs TRBV30 and TRBJ1-1; no firm D call. The V gene's germline CDR1 is GTSNPN and CDR2 SVGIG (reference sequence). V lost 3 bases to trimming and J lost 0 bases, with 5 bases between them. The CDR3 is 12 amino acids. CDR3 in amino acids: CAWRKLNTEAFF. The CDR3 DNA sequence: TGTGCCTGGAGAAAGTTGAACACTGAAGCTTTCTTT.

This clonotype was detected a few times. The chain combines TRBV20-1 with TRBJ2-7; D could derive from TRBD1 or TRBD2 (6 bases each). Trimming pared 3 bases from V and 5 bases from J, leaving 17 bases between. From germline, CDR1 is DFQATT and CDR2 SNEGSKA (reference sequence). CDR3 length: 14 residues. Written as DNA, the CDR3 is TGCAGTGCTAGTTATCCCCGGGGGCTCCACGAGCAGTACTTC. This gives the protein CSASYPRGLHEQYF.

The chain carries TRBV25-1 and TRBJ1-1, with 7 bases aligning to TRBD1. The CDR3 totals 13 residues. J was trimmed by 5 bases and V by 4 bases; bases with no gene match: 4. The V gene's germline CDR1 is MGHDK and CDR2 SYGVNS. The CDR3 loop reads CASSVRQGTEAFF. CDR3 DNA sequence: TGTGCCAGCAGTGTTAGACAGGGTACTGAAGCTTTCTTT.

The chain's CDR3 is CASRLGQGRPYEQYF. CDR3 nucleotides: TGTGCCAGCAGACTCGGACAGGGCCGACCCTACGAGCAGTACTTC. V gene TRBV12-3 or TRBV12-4 combines with J gene TRBJ2-7, with 8 bases lining up with TRBD1. The CDR3 has 15 residues. V lost 6 bases and J lost 2; bases outside the gene matches: 9.

This clonotype was detected many times. The chain joins TRBV7-3 to TRBJ2-5, with 9 bases identical to TRBD2. There are 15 residues in the CDR3. V gave up 2 bases and J gave up 4 bases; unmatched junction bases: 5. CDR1 and CDR2 (germline): SGHTA, FQGTGA. CDR3 coding DNA: TGTGCCAGCAGCTTAGGCGGGGGGGCCGGAGAGACCCAGTACTTC. It translates to CASSLGGGAGETQYF.

The V and J genes are TRBV7-2 and TRBJ1-5; the match to TRBD1 covers 8 bases. Looked up from germline, CDR1 is SGHTA and CDR2 is FQGNSA. The CDR3 runs 14 residues. Trimming cost V 8 bases and J 5 bases; bases outside gene matches: 8. CDR3 in amino acids: CASRKTGDDQPQHF. CDR3 coding DNA: TGTGCCAGCCGCAAGACAGGGGACGATCAGCCCCAGCATTTT.

The chain is built from TRBV6-6 and TRBJ2-7; tentatively, D is TRBD1 (6 bases). Germline loops: CDR1 MNHNY, CDR2 SVGAGI (reference sequence). V was trimmed by 0 bases and J by 12 bases, leaving 12 bases between them. The CDR3 has 12 amino acids. The CDR3 nucleotides are TGTGCCAGCAGTTACTCGGACAGTCCACCGTACTTC. Translated: CASSYSDSPPYF.

The chain is built from TRBV7-8 and TRBJ2-5; D is perhaps TRBD1 (5 bases). Germline V gene sequence: CDR1 SGHVS, CDR2 FQNEAQ. The ends were cut back, 5 bases at V and 12 bases at J, with 16 bases in the middle. The CDR3 runs to 12 residues. For the CDR3, the DNA is TGTGCCAGCAGCCTAACTACAGGAGATAAGTACTTC. It encodes CASSLTTGDKYF.

V usage is TRBV9 and J usage is TRBJ2-7; 8 bases line up with TRBD2. J gave up 7 bases and V 4 bases, and 16 bases lay outside the gene matches. CDR1 is SGDLS and CDR2 is YYNGEE in the germline V gene. This CDR3 region has 16 residues. The DNA for the CDR3 is TGTGCCAGCAGCTCGGGAGGGGGAGGACCCTACAATGAGCAGTACTTC. This encodes CASSSGGGGPYNEQYF.

The gene calls are TRBV30 and TRBJ2-7; the D gene is possibly TRBD2 (5 bases). The end of the DNA is better explained by TRBJ2-5, so the J call may be wrong. CDR3 size: 13 residues. Germline values: CDR1 GTSNPN, CDR2 SVGIG (reference sequence). CDR3 residues: CAWNEGNQWTQYF. Here the CDR3 DNA reads TGTGCCTGGAATGAGGGCAACCAGTGGACCCAGTACTTC.

In this sample, this clonotype turned up a few times. This chain joins TRBV5-1 and TRBJ1-2, with unresolved D. Per germline, CDR1 SGHRS and CDR2 YFSETQ. The V gene lost 0 bases and the J gene lost 1 base, with 7 bases spanning the gap. The CDR3 has 14 amino acids. The CDR3 nucleotides are TGCGCCAGCAGCTTGGACGTCTTTAACTATGGCTACACCTTC. Translated: CASSLDVFNYGYTF.

This rearrangement joins TRBV6-1 to TRBJ2-5, with TRBD2 matching 8 bases. CDR1 and CDR2 (germline): MNHNS, SASEGT. The CDR3 covers 13 residues. The V segment lost 7 bases and the J segment 2 bases; nucleotides outside the gene matches: 3. The DNA of the CDR3 is TGTGCCAGCACCGGGGGGGTACAAGAGACCCAGTACTTC. Amino acid sequence: CASTGGVQETQYF.